This T cell receptor beta chain was sequenced during a study of T cell responses to AZD1222 COVID-19 vaccine. General observations from the study: Donors were chiefly white British, with a greater number of females, and clonal diversity was perhaps underestimated. The study found Spike-specific TCR breadth and depth rose after two AZD1222 doses. Nearly half of the spike-specific TCRs reportedly recognize variant regions that carry no mutations.

Concerning this clone itself: Its specificity is not known.

V was clipped by 4 bases and J by 3 bases, with 3 bases between them. Germline CDR1 reads KGHSH; CDR2 reads LQKENI. The CDR3 sequence is 11 residues long. Generated by immunoSEQ multiplex PCR, the TCRdb table keeps only in-frame clones and is missing some. The data contain about 120,000 clones, 81% of them singletons. This sequence originates from an adult in good health. Sequenced material: peripheral blood, taken on day 0 of AZD1222 vaccination. V usage is TRBV18 and J usage is TRBJ2-5; no clear D. The CDR3: CASSRKETQYF. DNA for the CDR3: TGTGCCAGCTCACGGAAAGAGACCCAGTACTTC.